This T cell receptor beta chain was recorded in a study of T cell repertoires in cytomegalovirus infection. In the study overall: From public TCR beta signatures came an indication of both CMV infection and matching HLA type. General observations from the study: Cumulated frequencies of public TCR beta families served to identify carriers of CMV plus the relevant HLA. Clonotypes of TCR beta that were HLA-C-restricted and CMV-specific dominated the ex vivo response.

As for this clonotype: Its antigen is not identified. One junction end does not reproduce the germline sequence, and a read error may be involved.

TCRdb itself ran the reads through MiXCR, one entry per CDR3 protein. The sample carries around 280,000 distinct CDR3 sequences, around 9.6% recorded once. The sequence derives from a human donor in good health (CMV status not recorded). Some clones in this sample may be carry-over from other donors' samples. Sequenced: PBMCs.

The CDR3 loop reads CAISRVPGEYNEQFF. CDR3 nucleotide sequence: TGTGCCATCAGCAGAGTACCGGGGGAGTACAATGAGCAGTTCTTC. The chain carries TRBV15 and TRBJ2-1; TRBD2 might be the D (6 bases). CDR3 size: 15 residues. CDR1 and CDR2 from the germline V gene are LNHNV and YYDKDF (reference sequence).